This entry concerns a single TCR beta chain. The antigen is not known. V dropped 4 bases and J dropped 2; count of bases not matched to a gene: 7. There are 16 residues in the CDR3. From germline, CDR1 is SNHLY and CDR2 FYNNEI. The data were taken from a study of memory B cells and T cells in multiple sclerosis. Study outcomes and limitations: Normalization was needed because clone-set size differences affected shared clonotype counts.

TCRdb's table, derived via immunoSEQ multiplex PCR, lists solely in-frame clones and lacks some. This sample carries about 7,600 clones, roughly 53% of them seen once, and the ten largest clones take 30% to 35%. The chain recombines TRBV2 with TRBJ1-4; 7 bases fit TRBD1. The sequenced material came from memory (CD45RO+) CD8+ T cells from blood. This TCR was recovered from a human donor with multiple sclerosis. The CDR3: CASSGYRGTTNEKLFF. The CDR3 DNA reads as TGTGCCAGCAGTGGTTACAGGGGAACCACTAATGAAAAACTGTTTTTT.